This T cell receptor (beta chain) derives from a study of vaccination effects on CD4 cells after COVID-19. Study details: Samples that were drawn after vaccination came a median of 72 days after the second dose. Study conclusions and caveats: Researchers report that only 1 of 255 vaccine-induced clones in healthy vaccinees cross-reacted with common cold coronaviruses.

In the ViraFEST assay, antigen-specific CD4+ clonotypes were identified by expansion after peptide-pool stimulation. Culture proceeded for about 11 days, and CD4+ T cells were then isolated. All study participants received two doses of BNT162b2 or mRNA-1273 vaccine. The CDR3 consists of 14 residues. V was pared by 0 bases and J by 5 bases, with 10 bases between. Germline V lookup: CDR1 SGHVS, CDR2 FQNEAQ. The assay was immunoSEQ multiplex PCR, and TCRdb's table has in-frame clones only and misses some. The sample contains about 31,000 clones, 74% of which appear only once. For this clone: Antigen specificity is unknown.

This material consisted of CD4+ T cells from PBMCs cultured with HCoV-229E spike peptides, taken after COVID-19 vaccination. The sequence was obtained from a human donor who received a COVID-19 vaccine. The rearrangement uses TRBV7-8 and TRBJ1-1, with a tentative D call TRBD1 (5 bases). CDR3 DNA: TGTGCCAGCAGCTTAGCGCAGGGTAGAACTGAAGCTTTCTTT. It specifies CASSLAQGRTEAFF.